The clone carrying this T cell receptor beta chain was detected many times. Its antigen is undetermined. The study excluded patients with uncontrolled infection, other autoimmune disease, pregnancy or lactation. The diagnoses drew upon clinical symptoms, serum thyroxine and TRAb, thyroid ultrasound and orbital computed tomography. This sample is part of a study of T cells in Graves' hyperthyroidism and ophthalmopathy. Study-level points and caveats: Researchers found most expanded thyroid clonotypes above 0.001 in blood as well. Stable hyperthyroidism was told apart from ophthalmopathy by a model built on 13 V-J features.

This CDR3 has 11 amino acids. V was trimmed by 5 bases and J by 7 bases, leaving 9 bases between them. Germline assignment: CDR1 ENHRY and CDR2 SYGVKD. There were TCR beta CDR3 regions amplified from RNA transcripts. TCR CDR3 regions were first amplified by RT-PCR with HTBI primers. TCRdb re-analysed the multiplex PCR reads in MiXCR, keeping a single row per CDR3 protein. This table holds around 660,000 distinct CDR3 sequences, about 45% found once. The source material was peripheral blood or thyroid tissue (not recorded which). V usage is TRBV10-3 and J usage is TRBJ2-7; no clear D. This clonotype was obtained from an adult man with Graves' disease, either hyperthyroidism or ophthalmopathy (not recorded which). CDR3 DNA sequence: TGTGCCATCAGTAGTCCACAAGAGCAGTACTTC. It yields the protein CAISSPQEQYF.